This entry lists 5 T cell receptor beta chains sequenced from one sample in a study of PD-1 blockade in classical Hodgkin lymphoma. The assay was immunoSEQ multiplex PCR, and TCRdb's table has in-frame clones only and misses some. The table shows 31,000 or so clones, with roughly 76% occurring only once. Time point defined: cycle 4 day 1 (C4D1), after less than 7 weeks of nivolumab. Autologous stem cell transplantation was followed by relapse in every patient, and brentuximab vedotin exposure varied. This specimen was peripheral blood mononuclear cells (PBMCs), taken before the fourth cycle of nivolumab. The receptors derive from a human donor with classical Hodgkin lymphoma.

The V gene is TRBV19, the J gene TRBJ2-2, with a weak D call TRBD1 (5 bases). CDR1 is LNHDA and CDR2 is SQIVND in the germline V gene (reference sequence). The CDR3 runs to 16 residues. Trimming stripped 3 bases from V and 10 bases from J, with 21 bases between. The CDR3 reads CASSINPTAPSEELFF. CDR3 nucleotide sequence: TGTGCCAGTAGTATTAACCCGACAGCCCCTTCCGAGGAGCTGTTTTTT.

V usage is TRBV27 and J usage is TRBJ2-2, with D tentatively TRBD1 (6 bases). The V and J ends lost 5 bases and 1 base respectively, with 11 bases between them. Germline CDR1 is MNHEY and CDR2 is SMNVEV (reference sequence). The CDR3 length is 15 residues. The CDR3 DNA follows: TGTGCCAGCAGTACCGGGACACTGAACACCGGGGAGCTGTTTTTT. Amino acid sequence: CASSTGTLNTGELFF.

The chain couples TRBV27 to TRBJ2-7, with D unresolved. V gave up 8 bases and J gave up 6 bases, with 11 bases separating them. The CDR3 length is 11 residues. Germline-derived CDR1 and CDR2 are MNHEY and SMNVEV (reference sequence). As DNA, the CDR3 is TGTGCCAGCCCTCCCGAGTCCGAGCAGTACTTC. Translating it yields CASPPESEQYF.

This clone was seen just once. V and J are TRBV16 and TRBJ1-1; D perhaps matches TRBD1 (5 bases). Trimming pared 2 bases from V and 8 bases from J, leaving 6 bases between. The germline gives CDR1 KGHSY, CDR2 FQNENV. The CDR3 loop spans 11 amino acids. CDR3 sequence: CASSQEGEAFF. The CDR3 nucleotides read TGTGCCAGCAGCCAAGAGGGGGAAGCTTTCTTT.

The chain combines TRBV6-5 with TRBJ1-2, with TRBD1 matching 7 bases. The V gene end was trimmed by 5 bases and the J gene end by 4 bases; junction bases not matched to a gene: 10. The CDR3 runs to 15 residues. CDR1 is MNHEY, CDR2 SVGAGI, per germline. CDR3 coding DNA: TGTGCCAGCAGTCCGCGGACAGGAGCGGGCTATGGCTACACCTTC. Encoded protein: CASSPRTGAGYGYTF.